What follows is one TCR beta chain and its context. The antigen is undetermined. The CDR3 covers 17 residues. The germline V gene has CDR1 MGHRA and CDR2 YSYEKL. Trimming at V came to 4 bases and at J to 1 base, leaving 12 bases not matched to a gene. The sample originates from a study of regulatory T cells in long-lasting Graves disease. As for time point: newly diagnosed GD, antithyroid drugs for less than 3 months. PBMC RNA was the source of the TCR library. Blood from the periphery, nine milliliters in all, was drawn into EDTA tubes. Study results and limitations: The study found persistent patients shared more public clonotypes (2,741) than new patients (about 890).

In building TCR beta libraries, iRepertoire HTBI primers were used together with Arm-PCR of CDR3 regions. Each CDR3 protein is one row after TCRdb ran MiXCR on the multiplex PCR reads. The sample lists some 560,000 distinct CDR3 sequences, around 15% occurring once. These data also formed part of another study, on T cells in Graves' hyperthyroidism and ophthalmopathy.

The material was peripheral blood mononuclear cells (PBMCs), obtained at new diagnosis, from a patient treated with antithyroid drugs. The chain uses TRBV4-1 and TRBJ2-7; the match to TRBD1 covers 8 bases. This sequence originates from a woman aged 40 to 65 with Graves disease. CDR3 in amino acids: CASSRAPPGQGSYEQYF. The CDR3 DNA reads TGCGCCAGCAGCCGCGCACCCCCAGGACAGGGATCCTACGAGCAGTACTTC.